The 15 T cell receptor beta chains below were found in one sample sequenced in a study of blood T cells in healthy people across ages. A second PCR of roughly 7 to 11 cycles used a sample-barcoded 5' primer and a J-beta primer mix. TCRdb redid the calling of the 5' RACE reads with MiXCR, one entry per CDR3 protein. The sample records 630,000 or so distinct CDR3 sequences, approximately 30% being singletons. Sequencing was carried out using blood. The receptor set was obtained from a woman of 80 years or more in good health.

This clonotype came up many times. J is TRBJ2-5 and V is TRBV6-1, with TRBD2 matching 8 bases. V lost 4 bases to trimming and J lost 1 base; unmatched junction nucleotides: 2. Germline V lookup: CDR1 MNHNS, CDR2 SASEGT. The CDR3 sequence is 14 residues long. CDR3 protein: CASSVLAAQETQYF. CDR3 coding DNA: TGTGCCAGCAGTGTACTAGCGGCCCAAGAGACCCAGTACTTC.

This clonotype came up many times. The chain is built from TRBV11-2 and TRBJ2-4, with no clear D. The CDR3 has 15 amino acids. Trimming stripped 0 bases from V and 13 bases from J, with 19 bases between. Per germline, CDR1 SGHAT and CDR2 FQNNGV. CDR3 DNA: TGTGCCAGCAGCTTAGACCCCAGTAGGGTATCGGAGCAGTACTTC. Protein sequence: CASSLDPSRVSEQYF.

This clonotype showed up many times. The V and J genes are TRBV6-1 and TRBJ2-7, with TRBD1 as a possible D gene (6 bases). With 3 bases removed from V and 3 bases from J, the gap between germline ends came to 12 bases. Germline V lookup: CDR1 MNHNS, CDR2 SASEGT. The CDR3 has 14 amino acids. The CDR3 sequence is CASSERTALYEQYF. In DNA form, the CDR3 reads TGTGCCAGCAGTGAGAGGACAGCCCTCTACGAGCAGTACTTC.

The chain has TRBV5-1 and TRBJ1-5; maybe TRBD1 (5 bases). This CDR3 comprises 16 residues. Germline lookup yields CDR1 SGHRS and CDR2 YFSETQ. V was clipped by 4 bases and J by 2 bases, with 16 bases between them. In DNA form, the CDR3 reads TGCGCCAGCAGCCCGGGGGGGGTCAATGGCAATCAGCCCCAGCATTTT. It yields the protein CASSPGGVNGNQPQHF.

This clonotype has at least ten counts. This sequence joins TRBV5-1 and TRBJ2-3, with TRBD1 identical over 8 bases. The CDR3 consists of 15 residues. The trim removed 1 base at V and 1 base at J, leaving 2 bases unmatched. Germline lookup yields CDR1 SGHRS and CDR2 YFSETQ. The CDR3 nucleotides read TGCGCCAGCAGCTTGCCGACAGGGGGCACAGATACGCAGTATTTT. Encoded protein: CASSLPTGGTDTQYF.

A word on this clonotype: A read error is possible here, since a much larger clone lies one base away. V gene TRBV2 combines with J gene TRBJ1-2; D call uncertain. Germline CDR1 and CDR2: SNHLY and FYNNEI. V lost 5 bases and J lost 0, with 13 bases in between. This CDR3 contains 15 residues. CDR3 DNA: TGTGCCAGCAGTACCAACAAAGACGCTAACTATGGCTACACCTTC. Its translation is CASSTNKDANYGYTF.

The chain employs TRBV4-3 and TRBJ2-3, with D tentatively TRBD1 or TRBD2 (5 bases each). CDR3 length: 18 residues. Trimming removed 3 bases at V and 0 bases at J, with 19 bases between. Looked up from germline, CDR1 is LGHNA and CDR2 is YSLEER. The CDR3 bases are TGCGCCAGCAGCCACGCCGGGAAGGAAGGGGACAGCACAGATACGCAGTATTTT. Protein sequence: CASSHAGKEGDSTDTQYF.

Details on this clonotype: A much larger clone is a single base away; this may be a read error. The chain links TRBV20-1 to TRBJ1-2; TRBD1 is a possible D gene (6 bases). Germline V gives CDR1 DFQATT, CDR2 SNEGSKA (reference sequence). CDR3 length: 12 residues. The CDR3: CSARRTETGCTF. The DNA for the CDR3 is TGCAGTGCCCGTAGGACAGAGACTGGCTGCACCTTC.

This clonotype has a handful of counts. The V call is TRBV28, the J call TRBJ1-1; no clear D. In germline, CDR1 is MDHEN, CDR2 SYDVKM. The CDR3 runs to 13 residues. The V end was cut by 2 bases, the J end by 3 bases, with 7 bases between. The CDR3: CASSLIGDTEAFF. The CDR3 DNA follows: TGTGCCAGCAGTTTAATCGGTGACACTGAAGCTTTCTTT.

This clonotype was observed many times. This chain uses TRBV6-2 or TRBV6-3 with TRBJ2-3; TRBD1 aligns across 7 bases. The germline gives CDR1 MNHEY, CDR2 SVGEGT. The CDR3 consists of 15 residues. After removal of 6 bases from V and 3 bases from J, the junction contained 9 bases not matched to a gene. CDR3 residues: CASSLTGRVTDTQYF. CDR3 coding DNA: TGTGCCAGCAGCCTGACAGGGCGAGTGACAGATACGCAGTATTTT.

CDR3 in amino acids: CASSYPGTSGGDHSGANVLTF. The DNA for the CDR3 is TGTGCCAGCAGTTACCCAGGGACTAGCGGGGGAGATCACTCTGGGGCCAACGTCCTGACTTTC. The chain recombines TRBV6-5 with TRBJ2-6; the match to TRBD2 covers 14 bases. Germline loops: CDR1 MNHEY, CDR2 SVGAGI. After removal of 2 bases from V and 0 bases from J, the junction contained 9 bases not matched to a gene. This CDR3 is built from 21 residues.

Ten or more counts support this clonotype. This sequence joins TRBV7-3 and TRBJ2-3; D is undetermined. CDR3 length equals 13 residues. Germline V CDR1 and CDR2: SGHTA, FQGTGA. V was cut by 2 bases and J by 2 bases, with 5 bases left in between. The DNA for the CDR3 is TGTGCCAGCAGCTTATCCACCACAGATACGCAGTATTTT. Translating gives CASSLSTTDTQYF.

The rearrangement uses TRBV15 and TRBJ2-1; D may match TRBD1 or TRBD2 (7 bases each). V lost 7 bases to trimming and J lost 0 bases, with 16 bases between them. This CDR3 contains 16 residues. Germline loops: CDR1 LNHNV, CDR2 YYDKDF (reference sequence). CDR3 residues: CATNQGGRASYNEQFF. The CDR3 region has the DNA TGTGCCACCAATCAGGGGGGGAGGGCCTCCTACAATGAGCAGTTCTTC.

This clonotype was observed a few times. The V gene is TRBV7-9, the J gene TRBJ1-5; TRBD1 is a possible D gene (6 bases). CDR3 length equals 13 residues. Germline CDR1 reads SEHNR; CDR2 reads FQNEAQ (reference sequence). V lost 5 bases and J lost 3, with 8 bases in between. CDR3 in amino acids: CASSTGTNQPQHF. As DNA, the CDR3 is TGTGCCAGCAGCACAGGGACCAATCAGCCCCAGCATTTT.

Details on this clonotype: This may be a read error: a much more frequent sequence differs by one nucleotide. This chain joins TRBV2 and TRBJ1-5, with 10 bases aligning to TRBD1. The junction had 10 bases not matched to a gene; V was cut back by 0 bases and J by 11 bases. The CDR3 is made up of 16 amino acids. From germline, CDR1 is SNHLY and CDR2 FYNNEI. Here the CDR3 DNA reads TGTGCCAGCAGTGAAGCGCTTGGGACAGGGGCCTATTCCCAGCATTTT. Its protein product is CASSEALGTGAYSQHF.